This T cell receptor beta chain stems from a study of blood T cells in healthy people across ages. Overall study context: T cells yielded about one barcoded beta molecule per two cells through template switching.

The authors ran a second PCR of about 7 to 11 cycles using a sample-barcoded 5' primer and a J-beta primer mix. MiXCR was run by TCRdb on the 5' RACE reads, yielding one entry per CDR3 protein. The data hold about 620,000 distinct CDR3 sequences, with roughly half observed a single time. The donors, all healthy, were Caucasians living in Russia, aged about 6 to 95. Each sample yielded at least 6.5 million isolated PBMCs. Germline-derived CDR1 and CDR2 are GTSNPN and SVGIG (reference sequence). This CDR3 has 12 residues. The chain recombines TRBV30 with TRBJ2-4; D might be TRBD2 (5 bases). The DNA matches TRBJ2-7 better at its end, which makes the J call doubtful. This receptor was obtained from a woman older than 75 in good health. The sequencing input was blood. This CDR3 is CAWSVLADEQYF. CDR3 in DNA: TGTGCCTGGAGTGTCCTAGCCGACGAGCAGTACTTC.